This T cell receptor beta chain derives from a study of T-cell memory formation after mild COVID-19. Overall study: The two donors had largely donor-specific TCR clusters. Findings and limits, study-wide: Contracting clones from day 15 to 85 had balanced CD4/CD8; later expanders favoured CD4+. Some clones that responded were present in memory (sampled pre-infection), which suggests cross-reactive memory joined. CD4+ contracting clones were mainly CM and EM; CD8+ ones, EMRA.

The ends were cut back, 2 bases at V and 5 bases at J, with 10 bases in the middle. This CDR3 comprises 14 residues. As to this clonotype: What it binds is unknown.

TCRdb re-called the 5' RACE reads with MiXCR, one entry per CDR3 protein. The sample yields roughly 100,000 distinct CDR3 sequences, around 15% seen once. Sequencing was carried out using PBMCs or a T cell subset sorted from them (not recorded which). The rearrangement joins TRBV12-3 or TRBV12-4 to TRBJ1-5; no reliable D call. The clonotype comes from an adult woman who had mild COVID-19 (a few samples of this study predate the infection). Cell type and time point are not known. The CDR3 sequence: CASSLSYSDQPQHF. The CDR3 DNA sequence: TGTGCCAGCAGTTTAAGCTACAGTGATCAGCCCCAGCATTTT.